The text below deals with one T cell receptor beta chain. This sample stems from a study of PD-L1 blockade in urothelial cancer. Study at large: At some point between 2014 and 2016 therapy began: atezolizumab 1,200 mg intravenously every 3 weeks.

The germline V gene encodes CDR1 MNHNS and CDR2 SASEGT. V was trimmed by 8 bases and J by 4 bases, leaving 9 bases between them. The CDR3 is 12 residues long. Time point reported: pretreatment peripheral blood. Each individual provided 1 to 8 samples (taken pretreatment and on-treatment). Produced via immunoSEQ multiplex PCR; TCRdb's table is partial and in-frame only. The table shows 50,000 to 65,000 clones, with 65% to 90% occurring only once. Sample: PBMCs, taken around atezolizumab (anti-PD-L1) treatment. The chain has TRBV6-1 and TRBJ1-5; TRBD1 might be the D (6 bases). The receptor's source is a man aged 65 to 85 with urothelial cancer. The CDR3 here is CASLQGNQPQHF. The CDR3 nucleotides read TGTGCCAGCTTACAGGGAAATCAGCCCCAGCATTTT.